This T cell receptor (beta chain) is drawn from a study of blood T cells in healthy people across ages (dated by TCRdb to the mid-2010s). A note on the overall study: In model experiments, template switching captured roughly one uniquely barcoded TCR beta cDNA molecule for every two T cells. Using deep sequencing normalized with unique cDNA molecular identifiers, the study measured how TCR beta repertoire diversity changes with age. Four age groups were formed from the donors: young (average approximately 16 years), middle-aged (around 37), aged (roughly 59) and long-lived (less than 85). To avoid experimental bias, donors of different ages were spread randomly across the sequencing lanes. Using the same blood draw, the study looked at two additional independent replicas of 1 million unique cDNA reads for two donors, one aged 18 to 30 and the other aged 80 or older. What the work shows at the level of the full study, not this receptor alone: There was a strong correlation between observed TCR beta diversity and the percentage of naive T cells measured by flow cytometry. As age increased, observed TCR beta diversity per million T cells dropped in a roughly linear way, and a significant reduction was already evident by age 40. Because profiling used bulk unsorted PBMCs, naive and antigen-experienced compartments could not be compared conclusively. Estimates of total diversity based on one million sequenced T cells were regarded as lower bounds and as underestimates. Donor CMV infection status was unknown, potentially confounding age-related changes in expanded clonotypes. Compared with the aged group, the long-lived group had more naive CD4+ T cells, fewer expanded clones and increased TCR diversity, a pattern suggesting age selection.

Trimming at the junction amounts to 3 bases on V and 1 base on J, and the germline ends lie 15 bases apart. The CDR3 numbers 16 residues from cysteine through phenylalanine. Only the CDR3 part of the read is kept: 48 bases, read in frame from the first base. The germline V gene specifies MGHRA as CDR1 and YSYEKL as CDR2. Systemically healthy Caucasian individuals from Russia, 35 to 40 in total and aged about 6 to 95 years, were included as donors. Each donor gave ten milliliters of peripheral blood, drawn into EDTA-treated Vacutainer tubes. Ficoll-Paque density-gradient centrifugation was used to isolate PBMCs, with at least 6.5 million per sample. Total RNA, at least 5.5 micrograms per sample, was extracted from PBMCs with Trizol reagent. For every donor, flow cytometry on a PBMC aliquot measured the percentage of naive CD45RAhigh/CD27high T cells. The protocol used for the library was 5' RACE. TCRdb records Illumina HiSeq 2500 as the sequencer. A second PCR of about 7 to 12 cycles was run with a J-beta primer mix and a sample-barcoded 5' primer. A template-switch 5' adaptor carrying 12 random nucleotides introduced a unique molecular identifier onto each TCR beta cDNA molecule. Each sample yielded at least 2.5 million CDR3-containing paired-end reads. First-strand cDNA synthesis was performed from all RNA using the Mint cDNA synthesis kit, with priming by a TRBC-specific oligonucleotide. Following uracil-DNA glycosylase treatment, a first 18-cycle PCR with universal primers M1SS and BC2_uni_R was performed on all cDNA. The paper's data handling went like this. For normalization, 1 million high-quality reads were randomly selected from each sample, with every read carrying a distinct molecular identifier. Instead of being binned into consensus sequences, reads that shared molecular identifiers were thrown out. MiTCR, set to a Q25 quality threshold and the strictest error-elimination algorithm, was used for CDR3 identification, clonotype clustering and error correction. A nonparametric unseen species model with Euler transformation was used to estimate a lower bound on total TCR beta diversity. TCRdb cleaned the public reads at Q25 with fastp, built clones with MiXCR and kept in-frame beta chains. Identical CDR3 proteins give one entry, which carries the most common genes and DNA. None of the V and J calls come from the authors' own analysis; TCRdb made them. In this sample the table shows 1.5 million to 2 million distinct CDR3 sequences, about 28% of which occur a single time. The ten largest clones represent about 7.7% of the sample.

The table lists this clonotype with a few counts. Its antigen is not yet known. Nothing much larger sits one base from this clone, and base qualities are not available. This receptor chain uses TRBV4-1 and TRBJ2-5, with the D gene uncertain. Sequencing was performed on blood. The sequence derives from a woman aged 30 to 39 in good health. The nucleotide sequence reads as follows: TGCGCCAGCAGCCAGTGGGGTAGGGCAGTCCAAGAGACCCAGTACTTC. The resulting protein is CASSQWGRAVQETQYF.